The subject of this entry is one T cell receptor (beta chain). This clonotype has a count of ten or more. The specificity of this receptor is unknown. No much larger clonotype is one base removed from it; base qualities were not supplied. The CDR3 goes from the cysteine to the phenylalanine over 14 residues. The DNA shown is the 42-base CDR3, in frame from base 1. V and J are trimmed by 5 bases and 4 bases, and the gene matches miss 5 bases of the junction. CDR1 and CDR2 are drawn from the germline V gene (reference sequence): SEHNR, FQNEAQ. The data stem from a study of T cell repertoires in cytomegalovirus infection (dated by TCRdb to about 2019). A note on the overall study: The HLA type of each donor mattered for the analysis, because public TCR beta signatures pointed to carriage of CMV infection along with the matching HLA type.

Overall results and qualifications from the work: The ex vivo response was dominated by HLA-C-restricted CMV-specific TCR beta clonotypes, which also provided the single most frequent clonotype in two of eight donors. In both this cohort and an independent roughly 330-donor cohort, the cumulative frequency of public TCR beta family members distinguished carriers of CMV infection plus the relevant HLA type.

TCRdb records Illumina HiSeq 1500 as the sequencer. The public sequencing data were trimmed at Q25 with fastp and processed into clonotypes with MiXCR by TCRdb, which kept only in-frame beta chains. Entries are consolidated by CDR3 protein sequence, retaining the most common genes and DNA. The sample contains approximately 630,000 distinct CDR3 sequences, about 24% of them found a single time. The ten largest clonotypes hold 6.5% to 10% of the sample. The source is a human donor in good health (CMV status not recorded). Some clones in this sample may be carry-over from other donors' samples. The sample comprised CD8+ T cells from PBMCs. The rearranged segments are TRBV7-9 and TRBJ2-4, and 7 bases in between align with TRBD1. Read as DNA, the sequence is TGTGCCAGCAGCACCGGGACAGAAAAAAACATTCAGTACTTC. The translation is CASSTGTEKNIQYF.